Each of the 29 T cell receptor beta chains below was sequenced from the same sample in a study of T-cell memory formation after mild COVID-19. TCRdb itself ran the 5' RACE reads through MiXCR, one entry per CDR3 protein. The sample records some 290,000 distinct CDR3 sequences, under 20% being singletons. The sequencing input was PBMCs or a T cell subset sorted from them (not recorded which). These receptors were obtained from a young man who had mild COVID-19 (a few samples of this study predate the infection). Cell type and time point are not known.

The V call is TRBV10-3, the J call TRBJ1-6; perhaps TRBD1 as D (5 bases). V lost 3 bases, J lost 6 bases, and 9 bases lay in between. From germline, CDR1 is ENHRY and CDR2 SYGVKD. This CDR3 spans 14 amino acids. The CDR3: CAISDGGSNSPLHF. CDR3 coding DNA: TGTGCCATCAGTGACGGGGGGTCTAATTCACCCCTCCACTTT.

The genes are TRBV5-1 and TRBJ1-1; 7 nucleotides agree with TRBD1. From germline, CDR1 is SGHRS and CDR2 YFSETQ. The J segment lost 0 bases and the V segment lost 6 bases, leaving 14 bases of the junction unmatched. The CDR3 covers 17 residues. CDR3 in DNA: TGCGCCAGCACCAACAAACTCGGACAGGTGATGAACACTGAAGCTTTCTTT. The encoded protein is CASTNKLGQVMNTEAFF. Full variable domain (rest looked up from reference TRBV5-1 and TRBJ1-1): KAGVTQTPRYLIKTRGQQVTLSCSPISGHRSVSWYQQTPGQGLQFLFEYFSETQRNKGNFPGRFSGRQFSNSRSEMNVSTLELGDSALYLCASTNKLGQVMNTEAFFGQGTRLTVV.

This clonotype was counted a few times. This chain links TRBV7-3 with TRBJ2-1; 7 nucleotides match TRBD1. The CDR3 runs to 15 residues. V trimming: 5 bases; J trimming: 6 bases; junction bases outside the gene matches: 10. From germline, CDR1 is SGHTA and CDR2 FQGTGA. CDR3 DNA: TGTGCCAGCAGCCCGACCGGGACAGAGTTCAATGAGCAGTTCTTC. This encodes CASSPTGTEFNEQFF.

This clonotype was seen a handful of times. V gene TRBV20-1 combines with J gene TRBJ2-7, with 8 bases aligning to TRBD1. Germline CDR1 and CDR2: DFQATT and SNEGSKA (reference sequence). V dropped 5 bases and J dropped 1; count of bases not matched to a gene: 4. CDR3 length: 13 residues. The chain's CDR3 is CSALDRGSYEQYV. In DNA form, the CDR3 reads TGCAGTGCTCTAGACAGGGGTTCCTACGAGCAGTACGTC.

The rearrangement uses TRBV7-3 and TRBJ2-5; the match to TRBD2 covers 8 bases. From germline, CDR1 is SGHTA and CDR2 FQGTGA. This CDR3 is built from 15 residues. With V trimmed by 5 bases and J by 5 bases, 10 bases remained unmatched. DNA for the CDR3: TGTGCCAGCAGCACCATAGGAGCGGGGGTCGAGACCCAGTACTTC. Its protein is CASSTIGAGVETQYF.

The chain uses TRBV28 and TRBJ2-7, with D possibly being TRBD2 (6 bases). Germline assignment: CDR1 MDHEN and CDR2 SYDVKM. CDR3 length: 14 amino acids. The ends were cut back, 5 bases at V and 3 bases at J, with 14 bases in the middle. The CDR3 region is CASSLFGGNYEQYV. The CDR3, as DNA: TGTGCCAGCAGTCTCTTCGGGGGTAACTACGAGCAGTACGTC.

The gene calls are TRBV4-3 and TRBJ1-6; D is perhaps TRBD1 (6 bases). Trimming shortened V by 5 bases and J by 7 bases, and 18 bases separated the two germline ends. The V gene's germline CDR1 is LGHNA and CDR2 YSLEER. There are 16 residues in the CDR3. The CDR3 DNA follows: TGCGCCAGCAGCTACAGGCGAGGGGGGAGGAATTCACCCCTCCACTTT. Protein sequence: CASSYRRGGRNSPLHF.

This clonotype has a handful of counts. An end of the junction differs from the germline gene, which may be a read error. The rearrangement joins TRBV20-1 to TRBJ2-3; 8 bases match TRBD2. CDR1 and CDR2 (germline): DFQATT, SNEGSKA (reference sequence). This CDR3 spans 14 amino acids. The CDR3 DNA reads as TGCAGTTCTAGCGGGCCAACTAGCACAGATACGCAGTATTTT. This encodes CSSSGPTSTDTQYF.

The chain is built from TRBV4-2 and TRBJ1-5, with 8 bases matching TRBD1. The CDR3 contains 14 residues. The V and J ends lost 4 bases and 7 bases, in that order; junction bases with no gene match: 6. Germline CDR1 LGHNA, CDR2 YNFKEQ. CDR3: CASSPTQGGQPQHF. DNA of the CDR3: TGTGCCAGCAGCCCGACACAGGGGGGCCAGCCCCAGCATTTT.

V gene TRBV14 combines with J gene TRBJ1-3; 8 positions match TRBD1. Germline V gives CDR1 SGHDN, CDR2 FVKESK. CDR3 length equals 17 residues. V dropped 5 bases and J dropped 0; count of bases not matched to a gene: 9. CDR3 loop: CASSVRQGRNSGNTIYF. Written as DNA, the CDR3 is TGTGCCAGCAGCGTTCGACAGGGGAGAAACTCTGGAAACACCATATATTTT.

The chain links TRBV4-3 to TRBJ1-5; D is unclear. Trimming stripped 0 bases from V and 5 bases from J, with 11 bases between. The germline CDR1 and CDR2 sequences are LGHNA and YSLEER. The CDR3 length is 15 residues. CDR3 in amino acids: CASSQDWNSDQPQHF. The DNA of the CDR3 is TGCGCCAGCAGCCAAGATTGGAACAGCGATCAGCCCCAGCATTTT.

This clonotype was recorded a few times. V is TRBV7-9 and J is TRBJ1-2; the D gene is possibly TRBD1 (6 bases). Germline V lookup: CDR1 SEHNR, CDR2 FQNEAQ (reference sequence). V was clipped by 2 bases and J by 7 bases, with 20 bases between them. The CDR3 is made up of 16 amino acids. The CDR3 nucleotides read TGTGCCAGCAGCTTACCGTGGGGGCAGGGAGTTGGTGGCTACACCTTC. This sequence encodes CASSLPWGQGVGGYTF.

The V gene is TRBV7-2, the J gene TRBJ1-2, with 11 bases matching TRBD1. J lost 6 bases, V lost 1 base, and 7 bases had no gene match. Germline V gives CDR1 SGHTA, CDR2 FQGNSA. The CDR3 is made up of 16 amino acids. The CDR3, as DNA: TGTGCCAGCAGCTTAGGGGTGGACAGGGGGCGCGATGGCTACACCTTC. The encoded protein is CASSLGVDRGRDGYTF.

The chain combines TRBV5-6 with TRBJ1-1; D uncertain. Germline CDR1 reads SGHDT; CDR2 reads YYEEEE. V was clipped by 0 bases and J by 6 bases, with 12 bases between them. The CDR3 consists of 14 residues. CDR3 residues: CASSLVQAGAEAFF. In DNA form, the CDR3 reads TGTGCCAGCAGCTTGGTCCAAGCAGGCGCTGAAGCTTTCTTT.

The V call is TRBV15, the J call TRBJ1-5, with D perhaps matching TRBD1 (5 bases). V was trimmed by 4 bases and J by 9 bases, leaving 22 bases between them. Germline V CDR1 and CDR2: LNHNV, YYDKDF (reference sequence). This CDR3 has 16 amino acids. CDR3 nucleotides: TGTGCCACCAGCACCGCGGGGGAGACTCGAAATGTGCCCCAGCATTTT. Amino acids: CATSTAGETRNVPQHF.

V and J are TRBV28 and TRBJ2-3, with 11 positions matching TRBD2. CDR3 length: 15 amino acids. The germline V gene has CDR1 MDHEN and CDR2 SYDVKM. With V trimmed by 7 bases and J by 2 bases, 5 bases remained unmatched. CDR3 DNA sequence: TGTGCCAGCAAACTAGCGGGGGCCTACACAGATACGCAGTATTTT. Translated: CASKLAGAYTDTQYF.

V is TRBV6-5 and J is TRBJ1-3; no firm D call. The CDR3 length is 12 residues. In germline, CDR1 is MNHEY, CDR2 SVGAGI. V lost 5 bases and J lost 4, with 6 bases in between. As DNA, the CDR3 is TGTGCCAGCAGTCAGTGGGGAAACACCATATATTTT. Its protein product is CASSQWGNTIYF.

The chain combines TRBV19 with TRBJ2-3, with D possibly being TRBD1 (6 bases). Germline V CDR1 and CDR2: LNHDA, SQIVND (reference sequence). The CDR3 totals 15 residues. V was trimmed by 3 bases and J by 3 bases, leaving 13 bases between them. The CDR3 DNA is TGTGCCAGTAGTATCGCAGGGGTCCCTACAGATACGCAGTATTTT. This sequence encodes CASSIAGVPTDTQYF.

There are many counts of this clonotype. The genes are TRBV6-5 and TRBJ1-4, with D uncertain. Trimming took off 0 bases at V and 6 bases at J, with 8 bases between the two ends. Germline values: CDR1 MNHEY, CDR2 SVGAGI. CDR3 length: 14 amino acids. The CDR3 coding sequence is TGTGCCAGCAGTTACTCAGGAGGTTATGAAAAACTGTTTTTT. Translating it yields CASSYSGGYEKLFF.

The chain has TRBV4-2 and TRBJ2-7, with 9 positions matching TRBD1. V shed 4 bases and J 7 bases; nucleotides not matched to a gene: 14. The CDR3 covers 16 residues. Germline CDR1 reads LGHNA; CDR2 reads YNFKEQ. The CDR3 DNA reads TGTGCCAGCAGCCCTTATGGGGAGGGACAGGGAGTGGAGCAGTACTTC. The encoded protein is CASSPYGEGQGVEQYF.

This clonotype came up many times. The rearrangement links TRBV3-1 to TRBJ2-7, with 7 bases lining up with TRBD1. Per germline, CDR1 LGHDT and CDR2 YNNKEL (reference sequence). V trimming: 5 bases; J trimming: 1 base; junction bases outside the gene matches: 5. The CDR3 length is 14 residues. CDR3 sequence reads: CASSYWTGSYEQYF. CDR3 nucleotide sequence: TGTGCCAGCAGCTACTGGACAGGATCCTACGAGCAGTACTTC.

The sample holds a few counts of this clonotype. V is TRBV5-6 and J is TRBJ2-7; maybe TRBD1 (6 bases). The CDR3 loop spans 12 amino acids. Between the trimmed V and J ends, which lost 4 bases and 5 bases, there was a span of 10 bases. Germline CDR1 and CDR2: SGHDT and YYEEEE. DNA for the CDR3: TGTGCCAGCAGCCGGAACAGGGACGAGCAGTACGTC. Its protein is CASSRNRDEQYV.

V and J are TRBV28 and TRBJ1-6, with D hard to call. V was cut by 6 bases and J by 14 bases, with 8 bases left in between. Per the germline V gene, CDR1 is MDHEN and CDR2 is SYDVKM. CDR3 length equals 10 residues. CDR3 loop: CASRSNTLHF. CDR3 nucleotide sequence: TGTGCCAGCAGAAGCAACACCCTCCACTTT.

This chain uses TRBV24-1 with TRBJ2-3; 7 bases align to TRBD2. V shed 5 bases, J shed 0 bases, and the junction held 7 bases outside the gene matches. This CDR3 spans 16 amino acids. The germline V gene encodes CDR1 KGHDR and CDR2 SFDVKD. This chain's CDR3 is CATSGGAGISTDTQYF. The CDR3 region has the DNA TGTGCCACCAGTGGAGGAGCGGGGATTAGCACAGATACGCAGTATTTT.

This clonotype was observed a few times. In DNA form, the CDR3 reads TGCGCCAGCAGCCAAACGGGACAGGGGGCGAAGAACACTGAAGCTTTCTTT. It is translated as CASSQTGQGAKNTEAFF. The chain employs TRBV4-3 and TRBJ1-1, with 12 positions matching TRBD1. Germline trimming cut 2 bases from V and 1 base from J; bases unmatched to any gene: 5. The germline CDR1 and CDR2 sequences are LGHNA and YSLEER. The CDR3 runs to 17 residues.

V usage is TRBV4-2 and J usage is TRBJ1-1, with D hard to call. The CDR3 has 15 residues. V was cut by 1 base and J by 0 bases, with 9 bases left in between. CDR1 is LGHNA and CDR2 is YNFKEQ in the germline V gene. DNA of the CDR3: TGTGCCAGCAGCCAAGCCGCGACAATGAACACTGAAGCTTTCTTT. It encodes CASSQAATMNTEAFF.

The chain is built from TRBV5-1 and TRBJ2-3; 11 nucleotides align to TRBD2. Germline V lookup: CDR1 SGHRS, CDR2 YFSETQ. The CDR3 is 16 residues long. V shed 1 base and J 1 base; nucleotides not matched to a gene: 2. CDR3 nucleotide sequence: TGCGCCAGCAGCTTGCCACTAGCGGGAGGCACAGATACGCAGTATTTT. It yields the protein CASSLPLAGGTDTQYF. The variable domain in full, with the rest retrieved from reference TRBV5-1 and TRBJ2-3, is KAGVTQTPRYLIKTRGQQVTLSCSPISGHRSVSWYQQTPGQGLQFLFEYFSETQRNKGNFPGRFSGRQFSNSRSEMNVSTLELGDSALYLCASSLPLAGGTDTQYFGPGTRLTVL.

This clonotype occurred a few times. The V call is TRBV5-6, the J call TRBJ1-2, with 7 nucleotides matching TRBD1. The CDR3 length is 13 residues. CDR1 SGHDT and CDR2 YYEEEE come from the germline V gene. V shed 2 bases, J shed 6 bases, and the junction held 4 bases outside the gene matches. The CDR3 bases are TGTGCCAGCAGCTTTAAGGACAGGAATGGCTACACCTTC. Amino acid sequence: CASSFKDRNGYTF.

This clonotype was seen at least ten times. CDR3 DNA sequence: TGCGCCAGCAGCCCATACTTAGGGGGCGCGGAAAAAGAGACCCAGTACTTC. It encodes CASSPYLGGAEKETQYF. The rearrangement links TRBV5-1 to TRBJ2-5, with 7 bases aligning to TRBD1. The germline gives CDR1 SGHRS, CDR2 YFSETQ. The CDR3 loop spans 17 amino acids. Trimming at V came to 4 bases and at J to 3 bases, leaving 15 bases not matched to a gene.